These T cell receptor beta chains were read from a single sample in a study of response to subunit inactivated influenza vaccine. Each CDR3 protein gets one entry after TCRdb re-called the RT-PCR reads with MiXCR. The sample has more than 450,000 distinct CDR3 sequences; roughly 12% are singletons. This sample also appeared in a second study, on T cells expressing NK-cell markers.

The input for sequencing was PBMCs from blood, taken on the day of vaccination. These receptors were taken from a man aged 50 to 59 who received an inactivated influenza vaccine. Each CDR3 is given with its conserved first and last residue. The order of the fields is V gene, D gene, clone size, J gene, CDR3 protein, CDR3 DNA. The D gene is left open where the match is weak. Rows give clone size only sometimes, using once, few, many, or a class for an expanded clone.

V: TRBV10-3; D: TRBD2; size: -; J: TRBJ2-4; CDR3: CAISELGEGAAKNIQYF; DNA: TGTGCCATCAGTGAGTTAGGGGAGGGAGCGGCCAAAAACATTCAGTACTTC
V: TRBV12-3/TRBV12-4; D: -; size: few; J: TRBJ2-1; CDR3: CASSLEGASGSYNEQFF; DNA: TGTGCCAGCAGTTTAGAGGGGGCTAGCGGCTCCTACAATGAGCAGTTCTTC
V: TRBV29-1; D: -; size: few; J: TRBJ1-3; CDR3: CSVDLLNTIYF; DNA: TGCAGCGTTGACTTGCTAAACACCATATATTTT
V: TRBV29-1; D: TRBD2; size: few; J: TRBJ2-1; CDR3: CSTTLAGVADEQFF; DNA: TGCAGTACAACGCTAGCGGGAGTAGCGGATGAGCAGTTCTTC
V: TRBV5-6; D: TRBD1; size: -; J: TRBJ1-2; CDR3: CASSEDRDGGYTF; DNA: TGTGCCAGCAGCGAGGACAGGGACGGTGGCTACACCTTC
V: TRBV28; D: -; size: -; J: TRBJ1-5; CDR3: CASVTGNGQPQHF; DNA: TGTGCCAGCGTGACAGGTAACGGACAGCCCCAGCATTTT
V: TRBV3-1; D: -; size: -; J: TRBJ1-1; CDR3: CASSPGAAAEAFF; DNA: TGTGCCAGCAGCCCCGGGGCAGCGGCTGAAGCTTTCTTT
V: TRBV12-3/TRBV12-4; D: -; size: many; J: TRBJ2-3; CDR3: CASSFSSSADTQYF; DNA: TGTGCCAGCAGTTTTTCTAGCAGCGCAGATACGCAGTATTTT
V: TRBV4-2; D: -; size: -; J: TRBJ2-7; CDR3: CASSQDTGLYEQYF; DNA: TGTGCCAGCAGCCAAGACACGGGACTTTACGAGCAGTACTTC
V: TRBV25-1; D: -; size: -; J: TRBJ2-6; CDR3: CASSEGVNILTF; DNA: TGTGCCAGCAGTGAAGGCGTGAATATCCTGACTTTC
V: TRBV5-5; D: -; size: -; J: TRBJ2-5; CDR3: CASSLAPARMETQYF; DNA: TGTGCCAGCAGCTTGGCCCCAGCCCGCATGGAGACCCAGTACTTC
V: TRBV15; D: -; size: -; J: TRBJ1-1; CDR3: CATSRQGGLRAFF; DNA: TGTGCCACCAGCAGACAAGGGGGGCTGAGAGCTTTCTTT
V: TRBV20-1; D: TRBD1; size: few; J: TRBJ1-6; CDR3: CSAREWGQGAYNSPLHF; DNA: TGCAGTGCTAGAGAATGGGGACAGGGCGCCTATAATTCACCCCTCCACTTT
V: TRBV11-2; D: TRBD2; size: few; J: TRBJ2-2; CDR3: CASSQGLGNTGELFF; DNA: TGTGCCAGCAGCCAAGGACTAGGGAACACCGGGGAGCTGTTTTTT
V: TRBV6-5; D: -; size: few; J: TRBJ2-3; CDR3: CASSYRSGREGDTQYF; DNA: TGTGCCAGCAGTTACAGGTCCGGCAGAGAGGGAGATACGCAGTATTTT
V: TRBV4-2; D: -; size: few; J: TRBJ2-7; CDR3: CASSSEQGEYF; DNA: TGTGCCAGCAGTTCGGAACAGGGAGAGTACTTC
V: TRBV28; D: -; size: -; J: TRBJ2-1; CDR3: CASSTGRAEQFF; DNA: TGTGCCAGCAGCACCGGACGGGCTGAGCAGTTCTTC
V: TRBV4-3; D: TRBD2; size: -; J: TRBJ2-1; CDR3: CASSGLAGVNNEQFF; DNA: TGCGCCAGCAGCGGACTAGCGGGAGTAAACAATGAGCAGTTCTTC
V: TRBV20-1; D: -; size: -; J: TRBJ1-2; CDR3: CSAREVTGYGYTF; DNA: TGCAGTGCTAGAGAGGTAACAGGGTATGGCTACACCTTC
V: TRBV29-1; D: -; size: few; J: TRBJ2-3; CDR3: CSVGQAIYTDTQYF; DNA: TGCAGCGTTGGTCAAGCGATTTACACAGATACGCAGTATTTT
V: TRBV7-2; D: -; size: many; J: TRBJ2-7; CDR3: CASSRDISYEQYF; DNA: TGTGCCAGCAGCCGGGACATCTCCTACGAGCAGTACTTC
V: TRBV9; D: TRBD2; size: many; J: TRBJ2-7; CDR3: CASSGGTSGRSYEQYF; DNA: TGTGCCAGCAGCGGCGGGACTAGCGGGCGTTCCTACGAGCAGTACTTC
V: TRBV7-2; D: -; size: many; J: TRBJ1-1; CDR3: CASSFKMNTEAFF; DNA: TGTGCCAGCAGCTTCAAAATGAACACTGAAGCTTTCTTT
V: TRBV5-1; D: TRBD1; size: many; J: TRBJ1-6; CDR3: CASRPGQDNSPLHF; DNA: TGCGCCAGCAGACCGGGACAGGACAATTCACCCCTCCACTTT